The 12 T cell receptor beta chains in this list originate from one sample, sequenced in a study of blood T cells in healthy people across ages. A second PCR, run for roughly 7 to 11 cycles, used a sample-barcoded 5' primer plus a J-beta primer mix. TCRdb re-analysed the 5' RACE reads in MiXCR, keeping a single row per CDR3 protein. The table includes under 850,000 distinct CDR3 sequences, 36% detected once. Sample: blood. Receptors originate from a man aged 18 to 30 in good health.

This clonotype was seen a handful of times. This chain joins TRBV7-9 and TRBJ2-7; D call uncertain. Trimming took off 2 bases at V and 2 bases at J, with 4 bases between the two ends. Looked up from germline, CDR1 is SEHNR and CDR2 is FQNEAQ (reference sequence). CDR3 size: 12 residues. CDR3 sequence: CASSLYPYEQYF. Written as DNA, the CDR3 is TGTGCCAGCAGCTTATACCCCTACGAGCAGTACTTC. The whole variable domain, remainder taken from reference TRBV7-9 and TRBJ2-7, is DTGVSQNPRHKITKRGQNVTFRCDPISEHNRLYWYRQTLGQGPEFLTYFQNEAQLEKSRLLSDRFSAERPKGSFSTLEIQRTEQGDSAMYLCASSLYPYEQYFGPGTRLTVT.

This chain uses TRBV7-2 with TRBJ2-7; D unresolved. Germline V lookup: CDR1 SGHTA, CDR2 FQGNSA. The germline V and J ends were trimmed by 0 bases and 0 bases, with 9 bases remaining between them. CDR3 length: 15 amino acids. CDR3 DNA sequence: TGTGCCAGCAGCTTAGCTCACTCCAACTCCTACGAGCAGTACTTC. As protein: CASSLAHSNSYEQYF.

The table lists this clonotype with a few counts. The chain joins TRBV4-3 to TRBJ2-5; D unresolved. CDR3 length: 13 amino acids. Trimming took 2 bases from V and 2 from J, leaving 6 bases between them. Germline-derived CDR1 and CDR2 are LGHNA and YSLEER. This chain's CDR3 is CASSQRVQETQYF. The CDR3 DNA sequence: TGCGCCAGCAGCCAACGGGTTCAAGAGACCCAGTACTTC.

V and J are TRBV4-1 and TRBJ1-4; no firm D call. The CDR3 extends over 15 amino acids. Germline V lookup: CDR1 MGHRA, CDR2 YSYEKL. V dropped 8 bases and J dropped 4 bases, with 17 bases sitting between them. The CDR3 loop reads CASAAGWLSNEKLFF. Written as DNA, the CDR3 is TGCGCCAGCGCCGCCGGGTGGCTGAGTAATGAAAAACTGTTTTTT.

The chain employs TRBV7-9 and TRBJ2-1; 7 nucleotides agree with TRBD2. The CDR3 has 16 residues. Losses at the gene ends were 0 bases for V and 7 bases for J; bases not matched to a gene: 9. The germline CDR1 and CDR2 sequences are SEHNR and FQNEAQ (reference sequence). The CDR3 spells CASSLAIGRGINEQFF. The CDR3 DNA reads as TGTGCCAGCAGCTTAGCGATCGGGCGGGGGATTAATGAGCAGTTCTTC.

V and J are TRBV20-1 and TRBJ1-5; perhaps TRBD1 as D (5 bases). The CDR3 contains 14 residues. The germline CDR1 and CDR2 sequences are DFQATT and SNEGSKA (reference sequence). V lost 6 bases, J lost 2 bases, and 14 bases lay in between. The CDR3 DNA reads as TGCAGTGCAGGGGACCCCCAGGGCAATCAGCCCCAGCATTTT. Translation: CSAGDPQGNQPQHF.

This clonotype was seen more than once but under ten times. CDR3: CASSHQGAGQETQYF. CDR3 nucleotides: TGCGCCAGCAGCCACCAGGGGGCTGGACAAGAGACCCAGTACTTC. The chain joins TRBV5-1 to TRBJ2-5; 8 positions match TRBD1. The germline gives CDR1 SGHRS, CDR2 YFSETQ. The junction had 7 bases not matched to a gene; V was cut back by 4 bases and J by 2 bases. This CDR3 has 15 residues.

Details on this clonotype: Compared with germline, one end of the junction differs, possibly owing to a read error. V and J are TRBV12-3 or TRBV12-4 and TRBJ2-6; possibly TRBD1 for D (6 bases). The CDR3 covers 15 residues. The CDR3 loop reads CASSETGSVANVPTF. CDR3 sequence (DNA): TGTGCCAGCAGTGAAACAGGGAGTGTGGCCAACGTCCCGACTTTC.

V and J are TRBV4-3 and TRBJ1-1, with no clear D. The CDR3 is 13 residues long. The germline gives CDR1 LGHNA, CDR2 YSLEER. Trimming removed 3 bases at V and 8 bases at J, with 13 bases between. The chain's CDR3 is CASSHSEVEEAFF. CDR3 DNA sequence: TGCGCCAGCAGCCATTCAGAGGTGGAGGAAGCTTTCTTT.

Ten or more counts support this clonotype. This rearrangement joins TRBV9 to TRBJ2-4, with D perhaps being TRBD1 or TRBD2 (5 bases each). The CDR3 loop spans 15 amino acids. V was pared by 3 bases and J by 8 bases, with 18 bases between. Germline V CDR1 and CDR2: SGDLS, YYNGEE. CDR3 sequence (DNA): TGTGCCAGCAGCGAACGGGACGGATCCTTAGACATTCAGTACTTC. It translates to CASSERDGSLDIQYF.

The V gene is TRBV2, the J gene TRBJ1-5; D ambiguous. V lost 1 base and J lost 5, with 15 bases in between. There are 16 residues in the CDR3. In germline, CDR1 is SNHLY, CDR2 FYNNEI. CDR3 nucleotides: TGTGCCAGCAGTGAAGGAAGAGATCGTGGCGATCAGCCCCAGCATTTT. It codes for CASSEGRDRGDQPQHF.

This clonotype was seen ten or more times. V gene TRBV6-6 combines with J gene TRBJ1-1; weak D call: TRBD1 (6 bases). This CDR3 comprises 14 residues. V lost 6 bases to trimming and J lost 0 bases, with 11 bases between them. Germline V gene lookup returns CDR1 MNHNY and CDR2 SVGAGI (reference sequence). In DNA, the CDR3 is TGTGCCAGCAGACCGACAGGACTGAACACTGAAGCTTTCTTT. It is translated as CASRPTGLNTEAFF.